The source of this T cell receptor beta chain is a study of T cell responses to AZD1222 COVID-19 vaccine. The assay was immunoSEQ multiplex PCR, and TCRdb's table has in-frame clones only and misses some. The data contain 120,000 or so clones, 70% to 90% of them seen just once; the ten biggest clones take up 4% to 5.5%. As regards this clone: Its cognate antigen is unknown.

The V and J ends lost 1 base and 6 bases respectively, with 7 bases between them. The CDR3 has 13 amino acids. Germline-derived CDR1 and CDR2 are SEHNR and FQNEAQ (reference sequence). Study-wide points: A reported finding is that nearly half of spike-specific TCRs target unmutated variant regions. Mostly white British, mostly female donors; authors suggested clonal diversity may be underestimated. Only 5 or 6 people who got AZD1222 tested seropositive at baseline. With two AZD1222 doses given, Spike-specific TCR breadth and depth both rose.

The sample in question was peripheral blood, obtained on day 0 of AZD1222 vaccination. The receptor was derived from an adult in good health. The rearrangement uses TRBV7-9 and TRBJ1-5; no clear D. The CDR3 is CASSLEPPQPQHF. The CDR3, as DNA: TGTGCCAGCAGCTTAGAACCCCCTCAGCCCCAGCATTTT.